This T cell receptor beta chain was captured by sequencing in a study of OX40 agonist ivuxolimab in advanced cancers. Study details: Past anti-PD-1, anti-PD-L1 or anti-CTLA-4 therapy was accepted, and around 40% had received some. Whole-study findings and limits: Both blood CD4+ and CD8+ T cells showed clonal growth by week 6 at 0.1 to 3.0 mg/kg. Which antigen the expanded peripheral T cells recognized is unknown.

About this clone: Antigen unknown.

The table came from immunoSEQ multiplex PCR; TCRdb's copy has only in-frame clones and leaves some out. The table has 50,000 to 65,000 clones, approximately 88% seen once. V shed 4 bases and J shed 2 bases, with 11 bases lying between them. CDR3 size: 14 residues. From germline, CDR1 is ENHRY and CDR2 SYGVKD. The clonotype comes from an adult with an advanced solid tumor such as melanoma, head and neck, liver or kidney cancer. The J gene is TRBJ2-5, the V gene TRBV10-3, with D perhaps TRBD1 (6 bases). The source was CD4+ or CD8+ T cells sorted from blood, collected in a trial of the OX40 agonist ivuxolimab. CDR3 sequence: CAISATGPQETQYF. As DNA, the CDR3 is TGTGCCATCAGTGCAACAGGGCCACAAGAGACCCAGTACTTC.